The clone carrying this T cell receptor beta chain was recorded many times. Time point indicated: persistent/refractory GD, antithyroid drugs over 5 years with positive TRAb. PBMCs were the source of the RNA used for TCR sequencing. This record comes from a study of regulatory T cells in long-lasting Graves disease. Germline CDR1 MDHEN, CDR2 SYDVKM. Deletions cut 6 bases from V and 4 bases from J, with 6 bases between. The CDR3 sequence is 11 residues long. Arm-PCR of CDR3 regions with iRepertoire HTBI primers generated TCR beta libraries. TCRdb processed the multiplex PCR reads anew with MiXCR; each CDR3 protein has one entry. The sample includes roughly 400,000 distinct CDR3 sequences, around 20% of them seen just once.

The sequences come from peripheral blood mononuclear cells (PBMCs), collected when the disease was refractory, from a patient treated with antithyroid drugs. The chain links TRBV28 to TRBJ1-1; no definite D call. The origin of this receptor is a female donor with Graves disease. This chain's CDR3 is CASRSFTEAFF. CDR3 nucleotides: TGTGCCAGCAGATCCTTCACTGAAGCTTTCTTT. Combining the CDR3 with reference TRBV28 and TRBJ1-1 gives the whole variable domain DVKVTQSSRYLVKRTGEKVFLECVQDMDHENMFWYRQDPGLGLRLIYFSYDVKMKEKGDIPEGYSVSREKKERFSLILESASTNQTSMYLCASRSFTEAFFGQGTRLTVV.